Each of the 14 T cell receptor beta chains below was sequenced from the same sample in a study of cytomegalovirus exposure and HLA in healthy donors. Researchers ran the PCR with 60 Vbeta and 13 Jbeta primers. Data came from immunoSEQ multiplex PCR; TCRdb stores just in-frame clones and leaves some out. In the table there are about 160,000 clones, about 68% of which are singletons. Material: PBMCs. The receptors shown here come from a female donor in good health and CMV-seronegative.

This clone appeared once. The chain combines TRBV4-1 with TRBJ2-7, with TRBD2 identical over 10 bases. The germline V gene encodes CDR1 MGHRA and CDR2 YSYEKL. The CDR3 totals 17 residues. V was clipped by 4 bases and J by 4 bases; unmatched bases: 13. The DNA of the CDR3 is TGCGCCAGCAGCCCTTCGGGGAGCGGGAGGGCCAAGTACGAGCAGTACTTC. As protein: CASSPSGSGRAKYEQYF.

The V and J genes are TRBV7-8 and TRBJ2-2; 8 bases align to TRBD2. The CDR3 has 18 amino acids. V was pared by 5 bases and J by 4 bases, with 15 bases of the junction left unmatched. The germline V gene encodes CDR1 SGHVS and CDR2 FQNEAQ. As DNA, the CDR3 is TGTGCCAGCAGCCCTAGTAGTGGAGCGGGAGTATCCACCGGGGAGCTGTTTTTT. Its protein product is CASSPSSGAGVSTGELFF.

In nucleotides, the CDR3 is TGTGCCAGTGGGGCGAGCGGGAGACTAGAGACCCAGTACTTC. Amino acids: CASGASGRLETQYF. This sequence joins TRBV19 and TRBJ2-5; 8 nucleotides agree with TRBD2. V lost 8 bases to trimming and J lost 4 bases; unmatched junction nucleotides: 9. The CDR3 covers 14 residues. Germline V lookup: CDR1 LNHDA, CDR2 SQIVND (reference sequence).

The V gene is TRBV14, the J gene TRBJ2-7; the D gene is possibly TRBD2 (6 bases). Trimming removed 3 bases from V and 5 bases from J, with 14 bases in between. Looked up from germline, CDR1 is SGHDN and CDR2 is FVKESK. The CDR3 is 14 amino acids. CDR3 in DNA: TGTGCCAGCAGCCAGGGCGGAGGGACCCACGAGCAGTACTTC. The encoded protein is CASSQGGGTHEQYF.

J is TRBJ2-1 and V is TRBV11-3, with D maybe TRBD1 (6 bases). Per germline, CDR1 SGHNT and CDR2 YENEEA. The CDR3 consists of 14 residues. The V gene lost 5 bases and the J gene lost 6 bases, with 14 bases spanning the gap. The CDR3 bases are TGTGCCAGCAGCCCCGGCCAAGGGGGCAATGAGCAGTTCTTC. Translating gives CASSPGQGGNEQFF.

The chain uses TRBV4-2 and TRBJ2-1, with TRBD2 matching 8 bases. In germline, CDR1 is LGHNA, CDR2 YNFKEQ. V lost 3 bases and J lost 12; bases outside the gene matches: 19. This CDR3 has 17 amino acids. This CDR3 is CASSQGESGRVGWGQFF. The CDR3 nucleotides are TGTGCCAGCAGCCAGGGGGAAAGCGGGAGAGTGGGGTGGGGGCAGTTCTTC.

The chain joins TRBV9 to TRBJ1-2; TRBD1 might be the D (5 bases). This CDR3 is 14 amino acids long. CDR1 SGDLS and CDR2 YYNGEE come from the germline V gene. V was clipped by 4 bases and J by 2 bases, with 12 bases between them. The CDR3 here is CASSSAGSNYGYTF. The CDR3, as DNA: TGTGCCAGCAGCTCAGCAGGGTCGAACTATGGCTACACCTTC.

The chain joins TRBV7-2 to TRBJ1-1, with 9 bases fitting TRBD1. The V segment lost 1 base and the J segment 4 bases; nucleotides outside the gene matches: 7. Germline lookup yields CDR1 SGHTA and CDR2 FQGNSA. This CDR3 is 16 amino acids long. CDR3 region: CASSLVSGQGGTEAFF. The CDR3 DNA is TGTGCCAGCAGCTTAGTTTCGGGACAGGGAGGCACTGAAGCTTTCTTT.

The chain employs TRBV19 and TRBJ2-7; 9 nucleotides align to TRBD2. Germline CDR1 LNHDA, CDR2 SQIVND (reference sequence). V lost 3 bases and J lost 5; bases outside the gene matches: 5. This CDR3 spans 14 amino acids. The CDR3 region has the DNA TGTGCCAGTAGTATGGGGACTAGCCTCCACGAGCAGTACTTC. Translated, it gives CASSMGTSLHEQYF.

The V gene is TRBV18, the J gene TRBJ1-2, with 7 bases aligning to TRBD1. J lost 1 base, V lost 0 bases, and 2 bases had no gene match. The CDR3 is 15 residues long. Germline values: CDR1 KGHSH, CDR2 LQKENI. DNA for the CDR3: TGTGCCAGCTCACCACCGGGACAGCTTAACTATGGCTACACCTTC. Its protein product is CASSPPGQLNYGYTF.

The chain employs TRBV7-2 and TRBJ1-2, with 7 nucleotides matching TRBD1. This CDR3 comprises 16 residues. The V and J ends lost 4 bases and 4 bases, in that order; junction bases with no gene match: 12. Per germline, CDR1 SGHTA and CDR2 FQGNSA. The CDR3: CASSSPGRGGFYGYTF. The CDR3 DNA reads TGTGCCAGCAGCTCCCCGGGGAGAGGGGGCTTCTATGGCTACACCTTC. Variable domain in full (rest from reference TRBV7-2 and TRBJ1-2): GAGVSQSPSNKVTEKGKDVELRCDPISGHTALYWYRQSLGQGLEFLIYFQGNSAPDKSGLPSDRFSAERTGGSVSTLTIQRTQQEDSAVYLCASSSPGRGGFYGYTFGSGTRLTVV.

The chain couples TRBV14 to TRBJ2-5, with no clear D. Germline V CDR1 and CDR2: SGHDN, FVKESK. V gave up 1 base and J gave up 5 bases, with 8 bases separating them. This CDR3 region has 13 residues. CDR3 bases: TGTGCCAGCAGCCAAGTGTTGGGCGAGACCCAGTACTTC. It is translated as CASSQVLGETQYF.

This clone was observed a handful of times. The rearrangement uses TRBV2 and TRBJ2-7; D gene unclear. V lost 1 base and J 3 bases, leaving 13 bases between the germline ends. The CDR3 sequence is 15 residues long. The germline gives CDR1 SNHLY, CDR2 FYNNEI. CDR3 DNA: TGTGCCAGCAGTGAAGGTCCGAACCGCTACTACGAGCAGTACTTC. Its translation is CASSEGPNRYYEQYF.

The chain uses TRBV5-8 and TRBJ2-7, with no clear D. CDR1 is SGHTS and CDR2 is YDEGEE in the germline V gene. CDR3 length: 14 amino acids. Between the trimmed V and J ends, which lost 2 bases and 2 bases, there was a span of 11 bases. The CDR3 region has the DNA TGTGCCAGCAGCTTTGGCAGTCTCCCCTACGAGCAGTACTTC. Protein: CASSFGSLPYEQYF.